Listed below are T cell receptor beta chains from one sample, sequenced in a study of T cell responses to AZD1222 COVID-19 vaccine. Produced via immunoSEQ multiplex PCR; TCRdb's table is partial and in-frame only. The data show fewer than 85,000 clones, about 90% seen once. The sequencing used peripheral blood, collected 28 days after the second AZD1222 dose. These receptors came from an adult who received the AZD1222 COVID-19 vaccine. CDR3s include the opening cysteine and the closing phenylalanine or tryptophan. The order of the fields is clone size, D gene, J gene, V gene, CDR3 DNA, CDR3 protein. A D gene is named only where the DNA matches it firmly. A clone size is listed for some rows: how often the clone was seen (once, few, many), or a class if it is expanded.

size: once; D: TRBD2; J: TRBJ2-1; V: TRBV7-3; DNA: TGTGCCAGCAGTTTCGGGACTAGCGTCAATGAGCAGTTCTTC; CDR3: CASSFGTSVNEQFF
size: NA; D: NA; J: TRBJ2-7; V: TRBV18; DNA: TGTGCCAGCTCACCACCCGGGGGTCCCTACGAGCAGTACTTC; CDR3: CASSPPGGPYEQYF
size: NA; D: TRBD2; J: TRBJ2-4; V: TRBV5-6; DNA: TGTGCCAGCACCCGCCGGGAGGCTAAAAACATTCAGTACTTC; CDR3: CASTRREAKNIQYF
size: NA; D: NA; J: TRBJ1-1; V: TRBV12-3/TRBV12-4; DNA: TGTGCCAGCAGACGGATGAACACTGAAGCTTTCTTT; CDR3: CASRRMNTEAFF
size: NA; D: TRBD1; J: TRBJ1-5; V: TRBV6-5; DNA: TGTGCCAGCAGTTACTCTGGGACAGGTGGCGGTCAGCCCCAGCATTTT; CDR3: CASSYSGTGGGQPQHF
size: NA; D: TRBD2; J: TRBJ2-2; V: TRBV4-1; DNA: TGCGCCAGCAGCCGCACTAGCGGGACGAACACCGGGGAGCTGTTTTTT; CDR3: CASSRTSGTNTGELFF
size: NA; D: NA; J: TRBJ2-5; V: TRBV5-1; DNA: TGCGCCAGCAGCTCGGGGCTAGCACTAGAGACCCAGTACTTC; CDR3: CASSSGLALETQYF
size: once; D: NA; J: TRBJ2-2; V: TRBV7-6; DNA: TGTGCCAGCAGCTTAAGTGAGGGCGTAAACACCGGGGAGCTGTTTTTT; CDR3: CASSLSEGVNTGELFF
size: NA; D: NA; J: TRBJ2-1; V: TRBV14; DNA: TGTGCCAGCAGCCAAGGCTATCAAAGCTCCTACAATGAGCAGTTCTTC; CDR3: CASSQGYQSSYNEQFF
size: NA; D: NA; J: TRBJ2-1; V: TRBV5-1; DNA: TGCGCCAGCAGCTTGGACAGGGCCTCCTACAATGAGCAGTTCTTC; CDR3: CASSLDRASYNEQFF
size: NA; D: TRBD2; J: TRBJ2-5; V: TRBV12-5; DNA: TGTGCTAGTGGTTTGGTACAACTAGCGGGAGAAGAGACCCAGTACTTC; CDR3: CASGLVQLAGEETQYF
size: NA; D: NA; J: TRBJ2-7; V: TRBV5-1; DNA: TGCGCCAGCAGCGAGGGGACGGCAAGCTCCTACGAGCAGTACTTC; CDR3: CASSEGTASSYEQYF
size: once; D: TRBD1; J: TRBJ1-1; V: TRBV4-3; DNA: TGCGCCAGCAGCCAAGATCTGGGACAGGGGAGGGGGACTGAAGCTTTCTTT; CDR3: CASSQDLGQGRGTEAFF
size: NA; D: NA; J: TRBJ1-1; V: TRBV29-1; DNA: TGCAGCGTTGAACGGACGAACACTGAAGCTTTCTTT; CDR3: CSVERTNTEAFF
size: NA; D: NA; J: TRBJ1-1; V: TRBV6-5; DNA: TGTGCCAGCAGCCTGACAGATATGAACACTGAAGCTTTCTTT; CDR3: CASSLTDMNTEAFF
size: NA; D: NA; J: TRBJ2-5; V: TRBV7-3; DNA: TGTGCCAGCAGTTCAGGGGAGACCCAGTACTTC; CDR3: CASSSGETQYF
size: NA; D: NA; J: TRBJ2-2; V: TRBV7-2; DNA: TGTGCCAGCAGCTTAGGCGGGCGGAACACCGGGGAGCTGTTTTTT; CDR3: CASSLGGRNTGELFF
size: NA; D: TRBD1; J: TRBJ2-1; V: TRBV13; DNA: TGTGCCAGCAGCGGAGGGACAGGTAGGAATGAGCAGTTCTTC; CDR3: CASSGGTGRNEQFF
size: once; D: NA; J: TRBJ2-5; V: TRBV19; DNA: TGTGCCAGTATATCCAGCGTGACAGGGGAGGGGACCCAGTACTTC; CDR3: CASISSVTGEGTQYF
size: NA; D: TRBD1; J: TRBJ2-1; V: TRBV27; DNA: TGTGCCAGCAGTTACTCCGGGACAGGTTACAATGAGCAGTTCTTC; CDR3: CASSYSGTGYNEQFF
size: once; D: NA; J: TRBJ1-5; V: TRBV3-1/TRBV3-2; DNA: TGTGCCAGCAGCCAAGACTGGACTGAGCCCCAGCATTTT; CDR3: CASSQDWTEPQHF
size: few; D: NA; J: TRBJ1-1; V: TRBV11-2; DNA: TGTGCCAGCAGCTTTCCGCATCAACTCATGAACACTGAAGCTTTCTTT; CDR3: CASSFPHQLMNTEAFF
size: NA; D: NA; J: TRBJ1-2; V: TRBV27; DNA: TGTGCCAGCAGTTTATCTCAGGTTATGGGGAACTATGGCTACACCTTC; CDR3: CASSLSQVMGNYGYTF
size: NA; D: TRBD2; J: TRBJ2-7; V: TRBV4-1; DNA: TGCGCCAGCAGCCAAGTTCCGGGACTAGCGAGTTACGAGCAGTACTTC; CDR3: CASSQVPGLASYEQYF
size: NA; D: NA; J: TRBJ1-1; V: TRBV7-6; DNA: TGTGCCAGCAGCTTAGCAGAGGCGGCGCTGAACACTGAAGCTTTCTTT; CDR3: CASSLAEAALNTEAFF
size: NA; D: NA; J: TRBJ2-2; V: TRBV6-5; DNA: TGTGCCAGCCGGAGCTGGGGAAACACCGGGGAGCTGTTTTTT; CDR3: CASRSWGNTGELFF
size: NA; D: NA; J: TRBJ2-7; V: TRBV12-3/TRBV12-4; DNA: TGTGCCAGCAGTTCCCTGGTTAGCCGGCAGTACTTC; CDR3: CASSSLVSRQYF
size: NA; D: NA; J: TRBJ1-2; V: TRBV19; DNA: TGTGCCAGTGGGGGCTCCACAGGCTATGGCTACACCTTC; CDR3: CASGGSTGYGYTF
size: NA; D: TRBD1; J: TRBJ2-5; V: TRBV9; DNA: TGTGCCAGCAGCCCGCGGACAGGGGAAGAGACCCAGTACTTC; CDR3: CASSPRTGEETQYF
size: NA; D: NA; J: TRBJ2-2; V: TRBV7-2; DNA: TGTGCCAGCAGCTTCCTCGCGAACACCGGGGAGCTGTTTTTT; CDR3: CASSFLANTGELFF
size: NA; D: TRBD1; J: TRBJ2-5; V: TRBV2; DNA: TGTGCCAGCAGTCATGACAGGGGAGAGACCCAGTACTTC; CDR3: CASSHDRGETQYF
size: NA; D: NA; J: TRBJ1-1; V: TRBV7-3; DNA: TGTGCCAGCAGCTTAGGGGGAGCCAACACTGAAGCTTTCTTT; CDR3: CASSLGGANTEAFF
size: NA; D: TRBD2; J: TRBJ2-1; V: TRBV7-9; DNA: TGTGCCAGCAGCCTCGGGACTATCAATGAGCAGTTCTTC; CDR3: CASSLGTINEQFF
size: NA; D: NA; J: TRBJ1-2; V: TRBV6-1; DNA: TGTGCCAGCAGTGAACCCGCGGACTATGGCTACACCTTC; CDR3: CASSEPADYGYTF
size: once; D: NA; J: TRBJ1-2; V: TRBV29-1; DNA: TGCAGCGTTGGGGTATTGACAGAAGCAAACTATGGCTACACCTTC; CDR3: CSVGVLTEANYGYTF
size: NA; D: NA; J: TRBJ1-1; V: TRBV19; DNA: TGTGCCACGTTCTCGGGGAGTGGCACTGAAGCTTTCTTT; CDR3: CATFSGSGTEAFF
size: NA; D: NA; J: TRBJ2-7; V: TRBV6-1; DNA: TGTGCCAGCAGTGAAGAGTCAGGGCTCGAGCAGTACTTC; CDR3: CASSEESGLEQYF
size: NA; D: NA; J: TRBJ1-1; V: TRBV7-9; DNA: TGTGCCAGCAGCGGCAACTACAGGAAGAACACTGAAGCTTTCTTT; CDR3: CASSGNYRKNTEAFF
size: NA; D: NA; J: TRBJ1-5; V: TRBV27; DNA: TGTGCCAGCAGTTTATCCCTGTCAGGGGACAATCAGCCCCAGCATTTT; CDR3: CASSLSLSGDNQPQHF
size: NA; D: NA; J: TRBJ1-5; V: TRBV18; DNA: TGTGCCAGCTCACCACCGGGCGGCGAGAATCAGCCCCAGCATTTT; CDR3: CASSPPGGENQPQHF
size: NA; D: TRBD2; J: TRBJ2-3; V: TRBV7-6; DNA: TGTGCCAGCAGCACCCTCGGACTAGCGGGAGGGACAGATACGCAGTATTTT; CDR3: CASSTLGLAGGTDTQYF